This T cell receptor beta chain came from a study of cytomegalovirus exposure and HLA in healthy donors. The donors, nominally healthy at sampling, likely had unrecorded immune exposures. The CDR3 has 15 amino acids. CDR1 MNHEY and CDR2 SVGAGI come from the germline V gene. The V gene end was trimmed by 5 bases and the J gene end by 0 bases; junction bases not matched to a gene: 4. This clone was observed once. Its antigen is currently unknown. PCR involved 60 Vbeta and 13 Jbeta primers. Measured with immunoSEQ multiplex PCR; TCRdb has only the in-frame clones, and not every one. The sample lists 120,000 to 150,000 clones; roughly three quarters were seen once. Overall study results and limits: Relative to the roughly 690-donor mean, N-insertions were reportedly fewer in an Asian-associated ancestry cluster in a later analysis.

The V gene is TRBV6-5, the J gene TRBJ1-5; 7 bases are a match to TRBD1. This receptor was taken from a man aged 18 to 29 in good health and CMV-seronegative. The sequenced material came from PBMCs. The CDR3 region is CASSRDSRSNQPQHF. The CDR3, as DNA: TGTGCCAGCAGTAGGGACAGCCGTAGCAATCAGCCCCAGCATTTT.